This TCR beta chain was profiled in a study of shared clonotypes between healthy human individuals. The assay was carried out at the deep level. The method was immunoSEQ multiplex PCR; TCRdb's version includes in-frame clones alone and lacks a portion of them. The sample contains roughly 2,000,000 clones, over 85% of which appear only once. V gave up 3 bases and J gave up 4 bases, with 10 bases separating them. Per germline, CDR1 MGHRA and CDR2 YSYEKL. The CDR3 runs to 13 residues. On this clone itself: This CDR3 is also generated by other DNA sequences in the sample.

CD45RO-negative, CCR7-selected cells formed the naive CD8 fraction, which excluded terminally differentiated effector memory CD45RA+ cells. The clonotype was recovered from a man aged 18 to 30 in good health. The sample comprised naive CD8+ T cells sorted from blood. V and J are TRBV4-1 and TRBJ2-7, with no clear D. The CDR3 DNA reads as TGCGCCAGCAGCCATTTAACTACTTACGAGCAGTACTTC. Amino acid sequence: CASSHLTTYEQYF.